This entry lists 8 T cell receptor beta chains sequenced from one sample in a study of blood T cells in healthy people across ages. With a J-beta primer mix and a sample-barcoded 5' primer, a second PCR ran roughly 6 to 11 cycles. From the 5' RACE reads, TCRdb called clonotypes with MiXCR, one entry per CDR3 protein. The profile shows around 1,700,000 distinct CDR3 sequences, 25% to 30% of them singletons. Sequencing was carried out using blood. The receptor set was obtained from a woman in her 30s in good health.

This clonotype has just a few counts. This sequence joins TRBV7-8 and TRBJ2-3; either TRBD1 or TRBD2 may fit D (5 bases each). Germline values: CDR1 SGHVS, CDR2 FQNEAQ. The CDR3 consists of 16 residues. The V gene lost 4 bases and the J gene lost 3 bases, with 17 bases spanning the gap. CDR3 nucleotides: TGTGCCAGCAGCTCTCGTATCGGGACGACAACAGATACGCAGTATTTT. Translated: CASSSRIGTTTDTQYF.

About this clonotype: The junction does not match germline at one end; this may be a read error. The chain employs TRBV7-2 and TRBJ2-7; 8 bases fit TRBD1. This CDR3 comprises 15 residues. Germline CDR1 reads SGHTA; CDR2 reads FQGNSA. The CDR3 spells CAGSWDPDRASEQYF. CDR3 nucleotide sequence: TGTGCCGGCAGCTGGGACCCGGACAGGGCCTCCGAGCAGTACTTC. Variable domain in full (rest from reference TRBV7-2 and TRBJ2-7): GAGVSQSPSNKVTEKGKDVELRCDPISGHTALYWYRQSLGQGLEFLIYFQGNSAPDKSGLPSDRFSAERTGGSVSTLTIQRTQQEDSAVYLCAGSWDPDRASEQYFGPGTRLTVT.

This clonotype was seen a few times. The chain combines TRBV4-3 with TRBJ2-3; a possible D gene is TRBD2 (6 bases). Germline CDR1 LGHNA, CDR2 YSLEER. The CDR3 runs to 17 residues. Trimming stripped 0 bases from V and 14 bases from J, with 27 bases between. This CDR3 reads CASSQESLGRRADARYF. CDR3 nucleotides: TGCGCCAGCAGCCAAGAGAGCTTGGGTCGGAGGGCAGATGCGCGGTATTTT.

The J gene is TRBJ2-5, the V gene TRBV5-6, with D maybe TRBD2 (7 bases). Trimming took 0 bases from V and 7 from J, leaving 19 bases between them. The germline V gene encodes CDR1 SGHDT and CDR2 YYEEEE. This CDR3 is 16 amino acids long. CDR3 nucleotide sequence: TGTGCCAGCAGCTTGGGGTCGGGGGGCCGAGCTGGGACCCAGTACTTC. Encoded protein: CASSLGSGGRAGTQYF. Full variable domain (outside the CDR3, taken from reference TRBV5-6 and TRBJ2-5): DAGVTQSPTHLIKTRGQQVTLRCSPKSGHDTVSWYQQALGQGPQFIFQYYEEEERQRGNFPDRFSGHQFPNYSSELNVNALLLGDSALYLCASSLGSGGRAGTQYFGPGTRLLVL.

The rearrangement links TRBV28 to TRBJ2-3; TRBD1 agrees at 11 bases. This CDR3 has 15 amino acids. CDR1 is MDHEN, CDR2 SYDVKM, per germline. The junction had 4 bases not matched to a gene; V was cut back by 3 bases and J by 5 bases. The CDR3 loop reads CASSFGGTGGDTQYF. DNA of the CDR3: TGTGCCAGCAGTTTCGGCGGGACAGGGGGAGATACGCAGTATTTT.

The J gene is TRBJ1-1, the V gene TRBV4-3; maybe TRBD1 (5 bases). V was cut by 4 bases and J by 0 bases, with 12 bases left in between. CDR1 is LGHNA and CDR2 is YSLEER in the germline V gene. The CDR3 is 15 amino acids. The CDR3 bases are TGCGCCAGCAGCCCCGGAGAGGGGATGAACACTGAAGCTTTCTTT. This sequence encodes CASSPGEGMNTEAFF.

The gene calls are TRBV7-9 and TRBJ2-4; 9 positions match TRBD1. The J call may be in error: the DNA end matches TRBJ2-7 better. In germline, CDR1 is SEHNR, CDR2 FQNEAQ (reference sequence). The CDR3 contains 17 residues. CDR3 residues: CASSSPQGDRVAYEQYF. The CDR3 DNA sequence: TGTGCCAGCAGCTCCCCTCAGGGGGACAGGGTGGCATACGAGCAGTACTTC.

This clonotype was seen only a few times. The rearrangement uses TRBV7-2 and TRBJ2-7; 9 positions agree with TRBD2. The J segment lost 5 bases and the V segment lost 7 bases, leaving 3 bases of the junction unmatched. The CDR3 has 12 residues. CDR1 and CDR2 (germline): SGHTA, FQGNSA. In DNA form, the CDR3 reads TGTGCCAGCAAGCTAGCGGGGCACGAGCAGTACTTC. Translated, it gives CASKLAGHEQYF.